This section outlines one TCR beta chain sequence together with its context. Antigen: not known. This entry belongs to a study of CD8 T cells in Susac syndrome. Negative isolation yielded the CD8+ and CD4+ T cells, while FACS enriched the TEMRA cells. CDR1 LNHNV and CDR2 YYDKDF come from the germline V gene (reference sequence). This CDR3 has 18 amino acids. V shed 1 base and J 7 bases; nucleotides not matched to a gene: 12. Study outcomes and limitations: By the study's own acknowledgment, its TCR sequencing and HLA analysis included relatively few individuals.

Reverse transcription of 0.5 to 1 ug RNA used random hexamers. From the immunoSEQ multiplex PCR reads, TCRdb called clonotypes with MiXCR, one entry per CDR3 protein. The sample carries roughly 200,000 distinct CDR3 sequences, approximately 94% recorded once. The gene calls are TRBV15 and TRBJ2-1, with 11 nucleotides matching TRBD2. The sample comprised CD4+ T cells from PBMCs. This receptor was obtained from a human donor in good health. The CDR3 coding sequence is TGTGCCACCAGCAGAGCGTCAACCGGGACTAGCGGAGCAAATGAGCAGTTCTTC. Encoded protein: CATSRASTGTSGANEQFF. Filled out from reference TRBV15 and TRBJ2-1, the complete variable domain reads DAMVIQNPRYQVTQFGKPVTLSCSQTLNHNVMYWYQQKSSQAPKLLFHYYDKDFNNEADTPDNFQSRRPNTSFCFLDIRSPGLGDTAMYLCATSRASTGTSGANEQFFGPGTRLTVL.